This T cell receptor (beta chain) was captured in a study of OX40 agonist ivuxolimab in advanced cancers. Study details: Cohort: 75% to 90% men, mean age approximately 64, aged roughly 23 to 79.

TCRdb's copy holds only in-frame clones and misses some; the assay was immunoSEQ multiplex PCR. The sample consists of tens of thousands of clones, 75% to 90% of them appearing once. The study, taken as a whole, reports: Among some nonresponders, normalized T-cell clonal expansion was also low. With doses of 0.1 to 3.0 mg/kg, CD4+ and CD8+ blood T cells had undergone clonal expansion by week 6.

As to this clone: Its antigen remains unknown.

Sequenced here: CD4+ or CD8+ T cells sorted from blood, sampled in a trial of the OX40 agonist ivuxolimab. This sequence originates from an adult with an advanced solid tumor such as melanoma, head and neck, liver or kidney cancer.

The CDR3 is CAWATGLWELFF. For the CDR3, the DNA is TGTGCCTGGGCCACAGGGTTGTGGGAGCTGTTTTTT. V and J are TRBV30 and TRBJ2-2; tentatively, D is TRBD1 (6 bases). V lost 5 bases to trimming and J lost 9 bases, with 13 bases between them. Germline CDR1 reads GTSNPN; CDR2 reads SVGIG (reference sequence). There are 12 residues in the CDR3.